The subject of this entry is one T cell receptor (beta chain). What it binds is unknown. The TCR cDNA carried a universal primer site and UMIs from 5'RACE template switching. TCRdb recomputed calls from the 5' RACE reads with MiXCR, one row per CDR3 protein. Of 180,000 or so distinct CDR3 sequences listed, approximately 9.9% are singletons. These data originate in a study of T cells after yellow fever vaccination. The study's findings and limits: The booster response re-showed most primary clones: 96% CD4, more than 70% CD8. Shared CD4/CD8 clonotypes were a small share, likely from convergent recombination. The study noted that FACS-sorted repertoires could contain abundant clonotypes contaminating from the bulk population.

Sequences were derived from CD8+ T cells sorted from PBMCs, sampled 15 days after the yellow fever booster vaccination. The sequence came from a man younger than 35 who received the YFV17D yellow fever vaccine.

The CDR3 DNA sequence: TGTGCCAGCAGCCCCCGGGGAGACAGGGACTACTCTGGGGCCAACGTCCTGACTTTC. Translation: CASSPRGDRDYSGANVLTF. The chain employs TRBV7-3 and TRBJ2-6; possibly TRBD1 or TRBD2 for D (7 bases each). V lost 5 bases, J lost 0 bases, and 20 bases lay in between. Germline CDR1 and CDR2: SGHTA and FQGTGA. The CDR3 is made up of 19 amino acids.